The 18 T cell receptor beta chains given below trace back to one sample, sequenced in a study of CD8+CD57+ T cells in acquired aplastic anemia. Both TCR beta VDJ combination and CDR3 sequence profiling were carried out. Genomic DNA was the template for this profiling. Each CDR3 protein gets one entry after TCRdb re-called the reads with MiXCR. The top ten clones hold 2% to 3% of a sample with 100,000 to 150,000 distinct CDR3 sequences, 40% to 60% of them seen once. Sample: sorted CD4+, CD8+, or CD8+CD57+ T cells (not recorded which) from PBMCs. These receptors originate from a human donor in good health, serving as a control.

The chain is built from TRBV10-3 and TRBJ2-7, with 10 nucleotides matching TRBD1. CDR1 and CDR2 (germline): ENHRY, SYGVKD. Trimming at V came to 4 bases and at J to 5 bases, leaving 2 bases not matched to a gene. The CDR3 runs 13 residues. The CDR3 sequence is CAISGGQGNEQYF. DNA of the CDR3: TGTGCCATCAGTGGGGGACAGGGGAACGAGCAGTACTTC.

This clonotype was counted ten times or more. J is TRBJ1-4 and V is TRBV12-3 or TRBV12-4, with D hard to call. This CDR3 has 11 residues. With 6 bases removed from V and 8 bases from J, the gap between germline ends came to 7 bases. This CDR3 is CASRIQEKLFF. CDR3 nucleotide sequence: TGTGCCAGCAGGATACAAGAAAAACTGTTTTTT.

This sequence joins TRBV20-1 and TRBJ1-2, with D possibly matching TRBD1 (6 bases). Germline V gene lookup returns CDR1 DFQATT and CDR2 SNEGSKA (reference sequence). Trimming took off 2 bases at V and 6 bases at J, with 10 bases between the two ends. The CDR3 has 12 residues. DNA of the CDR3: TGCAGTGCTAGACAGGGGAACGATGGCTACACCTTC. Its translation: CSARQGNDGYTF.

The V gene is TRBV15, the J gene TRBJ2-6; D is unclear. Trimming removed 4 bases from V and 0 bases from J, with 13 bases in between. The germline CDR1 and CDR2 sequences are LNHNV and YYDKDF (reference sequence). The CDR3 totals 17 residues. In DNA form, the CDR3 reads TGTGCCACCAGCAACGGACGGATCAACTCTGGGGCCAACGTCCTGACTTTC. Protein sequence: CATSNGRINSGANVLTF.

This clonotype was seen at least ten times. The chain uses TRBV20-1 and TRBJ2-5; TRBD2 matches at 12 bases. The V gene end was trimmed by 3 bases and the J gene end by 5 bases; junction bases not matched to a gene: 7. Germline V CDR1 and CDR2: DFQATT, SNEGSKA (reference sequence). The CDR3 consists of 15 residues. CDR3 nucleotide sequence: TGCAGTGCTAGTCGGACTAGCGGGGCCCGGGAGACCCAGTACTTC. Protein sequence: CSASRTSGARETQYF.

The chain carries TRBV6-5 and TRBJ1-2, with D tentatively TRBD1 (5 bases). CDR1 MNHEY and CDR2 SVGAGI come from the germline V gene. Trimming shortened V by 2 bases and J by 4 bases, and 11 bases separated the two germline ends. The CDR3 is made up of 14 amino acids. The CDR3 nucleotides are TGTGCCAGCAGTTACATCTGGGGACGCTATGGCTACACCTTC. Its protein is CASSYIWGRYGYTF.

V and J are TRBV11-1 and TRBJ1-6; 10 nucleotides line up with TRBD1. The CDR3 length is 16 residues. CDR1 is SGHAT, CDR2 FQDESV, per germline (reference sequence). With 5 bases clipped from V and 5 bases from J, the junction kept 6 bases outside the gene matches. In nucleotides, the CDR3 is TGTGCCAGCAGCACCCGGGACAGGGGCCATAATTCACCCCTCCACTTT. Amino acid sequence: CASSTRDRGHNSPLHF.

This clonotype showed up many times. The chain carries TRBV2 and TRBJ2-3; tentatively, D is TRBD2 (6 bases). CDR1 is SNHLY, CDR2 FYNNEI, per germline. V gave up 6 bases and J gave up 4 bases, with 17 bases separating them. The CDR3 length is 15 residues. The CDR3 spells CASRGRTTPADTQYF. CDR3 nucleotides: TGTGCCAGCAGGGGACGGACTACCCCCGCAGATACGCAGTATTTT.

V usage is TRBV2 and J usage is TRBJ2-7; a possible D gene is TRBD2 (5 bases). With 8 bases removed from V and 3 bases from J, the gap between germline ends came to 8 bases. CDR3 length equals 11 residues. Germline loops: CDR1 SNHLY, CDR2 FYNNEI. CDR3: CASYRGYEQYF. Here the CDR3 DNA reads TGTGCCAGCTATCGGGGCTACGAGCAGTACTTC.

In its sample, this clonotype was seen a few times. The rearrangement joins TRBV18 to TRBJ1-5; the D gene is possibly TRBD1 (5 bases). There are 14 residues in the CDR3. V lost 2 bases and J 7 bases, leaving 12 bases between the germline ends. Germline values: CDR1 KGHSH, CDR2 LQKENI. The CDR3 reads CASSPDRGGQPQHF. In nucleotides, the CDR3 is TGTGCCAGCTCACCAGATAGGGGAGGCCAGCCCCAGCATTTT.

The chain joins TRBV15 to TRBJ1-3; D call uncertain. The CDR3 has 14 amino acids. V dropped 3 bases and J dropped 2 bases, with 8 bases sitting between them. Germline loops: CDR1 LNHNV, CDR2 YYDKDF (reference sequence). CDR3 residues: CATSSREPGNTIYF. For the CDR3, the DNA is TGTGCCACCAGCAGCCGGGAACCTGGAAACACCATATATTTT. The full variable domain, with the rest looked up from reference TRBV15 and TRBJ1-3, is DAMVIQNPRYQVTQFGKPVTLSCSQTLNHNVMYWYQQKSSQAPKLLFHYYDKDFNNEADTPDNFQSRRPNTSFCFLDIRSPGLGDTAMYLCATSSREPGNTIYFGEGSWLTVV.

This clonotype came up many times. The chain couples TRBV6-5 to TRBJ2-1, with TRBD2 matching 7 bases. Germline CDR1 and CDR2: MNHEY and SVGAGI. The CDR3 spans 16 residues. V was clipped by 2 bases and J by 3 bases; unmatched bases: 7. The CDR3 loop reads CASSYAAGSNYNEQFF. CDR3 nucleotide sequence: TGTGCCAGCAGTTACGCAGCGGGGAGTAACTACAATGAGCAGTTCTTC.

The gene calls are TRBV7-2 and TRBJ1-1; D gene uncertain. The length of the CDR3 is 13 residues. CDR1 is SGHTA and CDR2 is FQGNSA in the germline V gene. The ends were cut back, 1 base at V and 3 bases at J, with 6 bases in the middle. The CDR3 here is CASSLEPDTEAFF. The CDR3 nucleotides read TGTGCCAGCAGCTTAGAACCGGACACTGAAGCTTTCTTT.

The sample holds a few counts of this clonotype. The chain combines TRBV6-1 with TRBJ2-5; 10 bases map to TRBD2. The V and J ends lost 6 bases and 6 bases, in that order; junction bases with no gene match: 10. The CDR3 runs to 15 residues. CDR1 and CDR2 (germline): MNHNS, SASEGT. The CDR3 region has the DNA TGTGCCAGCAGCTCCCTAGCGGGGGCCCTAAAGACCCAGTACTTC. Its translation: CASSSLAGALKTQYF.

Comments on this clonotype: A much more abundant neighbour one base away suggests this may be a read error. V gene TRBV30 combines with J gene TRBJ2-7; D call uncertain. CDR1 is GTSNPN, CDR2 SVGIG, per germline (reference sequence). CDR3 length: 12 amino acids. The CDR3 sequence: CAWSRESYEQCF. CDR3 DNA sequence: TGTGCCTGGAGTAGAGAGTCCTACGAGCAGTGCTTC.

In its sample, this clonotype was seen many times. V gene TRBV6-1 combines with J gene TRBJ2-1; D gene uncertain. The CDR3 has 12 residues. The V and J ends lost 5 bases and 9 bases respectively, with 11 bases between them. Germline-derived CDR1 and CDR2 are MNHNS and SASEGT. CDR3 sequence (DNA): TGTGCCAGCAGTCCAACGTGGTTTGAGCAGTTCTTC. It translates to CASSPTWFEQFF.

Only one count was recorded for this clonotype. A much more abundant neighbour one base away suggests this may be a read error. V usage is TRBV6-5 and J usage is TRBJ1-3; 8 nucleotides agree with TRBD1. The CDR3 spans 16 residues. Germline V gene lookup returns CDR1 MNHEY and CDR2 SVGAGI. The CDR3: CAGSSGQGSSGNTIYF. The CDR3 DNA reads TGTGCCGGCAGTTCCGGACAGGGCAGCTCTGGAAACACCATATATTTT.

The gene calls are TRBV20-1 and TRBJ2-7, with D possibly being TRBD2 (5 bases). V was clipped by 3 bases and J by 5 bases, with 11 bases between them. CDR3 length equals 12 residues. CDR1 DFQATT and CDR2 SNEGSKA come from the germline V gene (reference sequence). The CDR3 DNA reads as TGCAGTGCTAGCGGACTCTCTAACGAGCAGTACTTC. Amino acid sequence: CSASGLSNEQYF.